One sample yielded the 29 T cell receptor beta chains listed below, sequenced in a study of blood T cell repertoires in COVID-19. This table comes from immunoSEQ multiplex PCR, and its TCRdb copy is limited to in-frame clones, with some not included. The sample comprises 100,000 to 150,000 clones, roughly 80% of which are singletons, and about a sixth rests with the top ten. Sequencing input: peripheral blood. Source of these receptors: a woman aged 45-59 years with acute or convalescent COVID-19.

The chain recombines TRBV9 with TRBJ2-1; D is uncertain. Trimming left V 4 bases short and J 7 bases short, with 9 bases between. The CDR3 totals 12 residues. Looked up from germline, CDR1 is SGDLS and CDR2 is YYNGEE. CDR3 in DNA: TGTGCCAGCAGCCCTTCCGGGAATGAGCAGTTCTTC. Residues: CASSPSGNEQFF.

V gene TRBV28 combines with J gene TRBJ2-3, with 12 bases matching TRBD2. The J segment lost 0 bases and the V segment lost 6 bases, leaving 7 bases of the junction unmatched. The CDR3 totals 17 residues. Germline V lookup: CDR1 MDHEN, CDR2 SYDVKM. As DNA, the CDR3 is TGTGCCAGCAGCTATGGGACTAGCGGGTTCAGCACAGATACGCAGTATTTT. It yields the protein CASSYGTSGFSTDTQYF.

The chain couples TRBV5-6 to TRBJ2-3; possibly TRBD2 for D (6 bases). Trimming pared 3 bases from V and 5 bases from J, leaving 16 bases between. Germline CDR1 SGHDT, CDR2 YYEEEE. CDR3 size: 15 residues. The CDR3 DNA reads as TGTGCCAGCAGCTGGGGAGGTGGGCTGAGAGATACGCAGTATTTT. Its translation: CASSWGGGLRDTQYF. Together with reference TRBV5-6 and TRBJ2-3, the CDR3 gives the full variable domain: DAGVTQSPTHLIKTRGQQVTLRCSPKSGHDTVSWYQQALGQGPQFIFQYYEEEERQRGNFPDRFSGHQFPNYSSELNVNALLLGDSALYLCASSWGGGLRDTQYFGPGTRLTVL.

CDR3 sequence reads: CASSHPMPGSNYGYTF. The CDR3 nucleotides read TGTGCCAGCAGCCACCCGATGCCGGGGTCTAACTATGGCTACACCTTC. The chain combines TRBV3-1 (or the pseudogene TRBV3-2) with TRBJ1-2, with no clear D. The CDR3 has 16 residues. The ends were cut back, 3 bases at V and 0 bases at J, with 14 bases in the middle. Germline V gives CDR1 LGHDT, CDR2 YNNKEL (reference sequence).

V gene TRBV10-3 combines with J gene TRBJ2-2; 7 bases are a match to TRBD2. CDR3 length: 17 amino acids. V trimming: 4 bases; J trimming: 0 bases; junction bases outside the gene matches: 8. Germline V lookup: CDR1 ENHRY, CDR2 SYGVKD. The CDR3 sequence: CAISGQRGLTNTGELFF. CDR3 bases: TGTGCCATCAGTGGGCAGCGGGGACTTACGAACACCGGGGAGCTGTTTTTT.

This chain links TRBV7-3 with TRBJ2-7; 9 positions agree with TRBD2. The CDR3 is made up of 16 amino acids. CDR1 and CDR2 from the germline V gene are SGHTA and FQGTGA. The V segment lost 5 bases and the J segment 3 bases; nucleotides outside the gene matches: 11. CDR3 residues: CASSVDAGGTFYEQYF. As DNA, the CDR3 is TGTGCCAGCAGCGTTGATGCGGGGGGGACCTTCTACGAGCAGTACTTC.

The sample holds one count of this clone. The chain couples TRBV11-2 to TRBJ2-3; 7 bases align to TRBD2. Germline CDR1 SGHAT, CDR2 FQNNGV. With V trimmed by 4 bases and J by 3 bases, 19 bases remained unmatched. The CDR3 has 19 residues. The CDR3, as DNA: TGTGCCAGCAGCTCCCCCCTTGAGCGGGGAGCTGACGAGACAGATACGCAGTATTTT. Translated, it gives CASSSPLERGADETDTQYF.

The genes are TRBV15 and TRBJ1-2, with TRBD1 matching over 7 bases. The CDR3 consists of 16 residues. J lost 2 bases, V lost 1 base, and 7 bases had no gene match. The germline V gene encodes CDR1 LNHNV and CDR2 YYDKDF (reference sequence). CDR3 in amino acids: CATSRGLGTANYGYTF. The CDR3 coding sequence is TGTGCCACCAGCAGAGGGTTGGGGACAGCGAACTATGGCTACACCTTC.

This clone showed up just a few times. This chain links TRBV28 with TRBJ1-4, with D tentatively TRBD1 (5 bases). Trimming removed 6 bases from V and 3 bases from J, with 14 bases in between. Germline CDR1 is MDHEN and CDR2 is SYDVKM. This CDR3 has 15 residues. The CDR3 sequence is CASRETGGSNEKLFF. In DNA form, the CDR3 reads TGTGCCAGCAGGGAGACGGGGGGGTCTAATGAAAAACTGTTTTTT.

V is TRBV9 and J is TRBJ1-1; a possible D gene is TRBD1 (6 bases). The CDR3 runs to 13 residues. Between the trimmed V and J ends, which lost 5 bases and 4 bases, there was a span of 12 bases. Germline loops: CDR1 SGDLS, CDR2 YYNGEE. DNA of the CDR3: TGTGCCAGCAGTCCAGGGGCTGTCACTGAAGCTTTCTTT. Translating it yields CASSPGAVTEAFF.

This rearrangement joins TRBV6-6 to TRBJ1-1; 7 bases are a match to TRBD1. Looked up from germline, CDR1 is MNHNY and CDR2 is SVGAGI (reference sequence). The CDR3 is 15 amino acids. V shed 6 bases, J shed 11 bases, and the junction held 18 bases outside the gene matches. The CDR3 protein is CASSDPRQGTLRAFF. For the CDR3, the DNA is TGTGCCAGCAGCGACCCCCGACAGGGTACACTTCGGGCTTTCTTT.

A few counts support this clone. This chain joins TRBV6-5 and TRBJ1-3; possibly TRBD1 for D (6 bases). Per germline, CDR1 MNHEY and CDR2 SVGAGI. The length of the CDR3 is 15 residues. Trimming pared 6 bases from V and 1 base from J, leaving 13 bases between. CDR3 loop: CASSQGQSSGNTIYF. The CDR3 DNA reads TGTGCCAGCAGCCAGGGACAATCATCTGGAAACACCATATATTTT.

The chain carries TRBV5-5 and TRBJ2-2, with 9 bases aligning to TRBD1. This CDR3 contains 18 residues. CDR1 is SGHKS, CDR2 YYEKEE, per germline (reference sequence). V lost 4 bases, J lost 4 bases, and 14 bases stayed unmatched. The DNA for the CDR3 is TGTGCCAGCAGCCGATATCTCCCGACAGGGGGGTTCACCGGGGAGCTGTTTTTT. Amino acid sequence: CASSRYLPTGGFTGELFF.

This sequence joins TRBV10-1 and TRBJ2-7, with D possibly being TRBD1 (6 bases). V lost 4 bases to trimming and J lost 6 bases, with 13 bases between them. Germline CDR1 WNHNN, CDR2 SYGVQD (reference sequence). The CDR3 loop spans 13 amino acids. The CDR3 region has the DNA TGCGCCAGCAGTGGGCCGACCAGGGGCGAGCAGTACTTC. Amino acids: CASSGPTRGEQYF.

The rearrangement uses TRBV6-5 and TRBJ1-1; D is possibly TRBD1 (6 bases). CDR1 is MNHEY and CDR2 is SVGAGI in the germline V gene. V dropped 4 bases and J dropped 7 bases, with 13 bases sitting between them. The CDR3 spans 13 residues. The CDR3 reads CASSSVRGVEAFF. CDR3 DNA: TGTGCCAGCAGTTCGGTCAGGGGCGTTGAAGCTTTCTTT.

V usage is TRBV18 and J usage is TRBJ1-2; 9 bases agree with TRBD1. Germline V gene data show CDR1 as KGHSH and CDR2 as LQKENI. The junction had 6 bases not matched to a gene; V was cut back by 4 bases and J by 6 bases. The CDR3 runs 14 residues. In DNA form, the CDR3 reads TGTGCCAGCTCACAAGGACAGGGGAGGGATGGCTACACCTTC. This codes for CASSQGQGRDGYTF.

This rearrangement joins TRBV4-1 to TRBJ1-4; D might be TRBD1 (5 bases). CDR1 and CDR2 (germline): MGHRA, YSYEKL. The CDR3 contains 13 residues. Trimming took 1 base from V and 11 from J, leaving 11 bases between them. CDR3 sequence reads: CASSQVAQAKLFF. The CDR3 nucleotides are TGCGCCAGCAGCCAAGTCGCACAGGCCAAACTGTTTTTT.

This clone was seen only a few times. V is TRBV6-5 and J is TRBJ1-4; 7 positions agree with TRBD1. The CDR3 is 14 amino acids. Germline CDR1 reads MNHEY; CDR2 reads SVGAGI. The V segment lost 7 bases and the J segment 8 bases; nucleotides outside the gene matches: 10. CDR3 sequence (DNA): TGTGCCAGCATCTTGGACAGGTCAAACGAAAAACTGTTTTTT. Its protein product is CASILDRSNEKLFF.

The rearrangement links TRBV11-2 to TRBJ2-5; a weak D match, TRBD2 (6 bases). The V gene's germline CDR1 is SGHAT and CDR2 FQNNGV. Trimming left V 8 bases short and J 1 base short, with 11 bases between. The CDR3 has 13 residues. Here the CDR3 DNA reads TGTGCCAGCGGCAGGGACTTCCAAGAGACCCAGTACTTC. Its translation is CASGRDFQETQYF.

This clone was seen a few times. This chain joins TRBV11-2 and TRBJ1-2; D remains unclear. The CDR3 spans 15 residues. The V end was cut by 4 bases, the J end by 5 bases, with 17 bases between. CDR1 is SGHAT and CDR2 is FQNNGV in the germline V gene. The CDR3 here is CASSSPRSYPYGYTF. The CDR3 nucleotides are TGTGCCAGCAGCTCACCTCGGTCGTATCCATATGGCTACACCTTC.

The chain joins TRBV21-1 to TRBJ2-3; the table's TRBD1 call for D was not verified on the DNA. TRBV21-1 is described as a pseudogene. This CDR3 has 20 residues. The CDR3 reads CASSKLNEGATLAEGDTQYF. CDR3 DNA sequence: TGTGCCAGCAGCAAATTGAACGAGGGGGCGACCCTAGCTGAGGGAGATACGCAGTATTTT.

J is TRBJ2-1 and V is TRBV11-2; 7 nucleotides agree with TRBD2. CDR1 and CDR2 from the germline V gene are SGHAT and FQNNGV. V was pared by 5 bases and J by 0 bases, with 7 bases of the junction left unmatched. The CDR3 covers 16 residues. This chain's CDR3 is CASSRTSAPSYNEQFF. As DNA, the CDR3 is TGTGCCAGCAGCCGAACTAGCGCCCCCTCCTACAATGAGCAGTTCTTC.

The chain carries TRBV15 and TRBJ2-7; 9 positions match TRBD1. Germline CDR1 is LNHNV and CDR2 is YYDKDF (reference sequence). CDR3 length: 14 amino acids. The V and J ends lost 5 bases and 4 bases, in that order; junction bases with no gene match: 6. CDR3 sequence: CATSLRDREYEQYF. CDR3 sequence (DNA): TGTGCCACCAGCCTACGGGACAGGGAATACGAGCAGTACTTC.

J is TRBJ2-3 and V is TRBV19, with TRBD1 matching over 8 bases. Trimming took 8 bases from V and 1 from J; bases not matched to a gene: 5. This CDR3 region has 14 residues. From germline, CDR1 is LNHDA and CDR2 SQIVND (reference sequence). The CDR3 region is CASLDRAGTDTQYF. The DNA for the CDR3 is TGTGCCAGTCTGGACAGGGCTGGCACAGATACGCAGTATTTT.

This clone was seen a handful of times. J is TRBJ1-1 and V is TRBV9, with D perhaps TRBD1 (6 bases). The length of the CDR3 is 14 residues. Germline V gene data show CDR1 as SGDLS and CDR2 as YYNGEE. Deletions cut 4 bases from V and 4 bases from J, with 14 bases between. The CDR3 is CASSRAGVSTEAFF. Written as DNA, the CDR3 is TGTGCCAGCAGCCGGGCAGGGGTGAGCACTGAAGCTTTCTTT.

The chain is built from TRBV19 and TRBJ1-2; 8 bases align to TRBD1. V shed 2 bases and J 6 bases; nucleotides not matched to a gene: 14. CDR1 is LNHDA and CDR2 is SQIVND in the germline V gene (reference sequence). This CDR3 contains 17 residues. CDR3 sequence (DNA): TGTGCCAGTAGTATAATTTTTTCGAGGACAGGGATAGATGGCTACACCTTC. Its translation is CASSIIFSRTGIDGYTF.

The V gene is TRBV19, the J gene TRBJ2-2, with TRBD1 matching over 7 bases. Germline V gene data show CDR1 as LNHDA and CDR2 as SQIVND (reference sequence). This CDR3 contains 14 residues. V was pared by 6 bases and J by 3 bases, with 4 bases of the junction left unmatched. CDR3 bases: TGTGCCAGTAGATCGGGACAGTACACCGGGGAGCTGTTTTTT. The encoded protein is CASRSGQYTGELFF.

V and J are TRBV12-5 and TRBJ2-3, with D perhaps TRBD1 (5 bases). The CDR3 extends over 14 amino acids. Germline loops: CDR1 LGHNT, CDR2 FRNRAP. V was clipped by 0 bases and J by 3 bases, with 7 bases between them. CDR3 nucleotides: TGTGCTAGTGGTTTGGTAGGACAAACAGATACGCAGTATTTT. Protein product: CASGLVGQTDTQYF.

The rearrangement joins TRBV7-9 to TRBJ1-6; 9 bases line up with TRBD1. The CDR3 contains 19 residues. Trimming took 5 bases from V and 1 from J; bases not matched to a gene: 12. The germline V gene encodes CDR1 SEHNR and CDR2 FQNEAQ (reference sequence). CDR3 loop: CASSPRHQQGASYNSPLHF. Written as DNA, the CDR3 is TGTGCCAGCAGCCCCCGCCACCAACAGGGGGCTTCCTATAATTCACCCCTCCACTTT.